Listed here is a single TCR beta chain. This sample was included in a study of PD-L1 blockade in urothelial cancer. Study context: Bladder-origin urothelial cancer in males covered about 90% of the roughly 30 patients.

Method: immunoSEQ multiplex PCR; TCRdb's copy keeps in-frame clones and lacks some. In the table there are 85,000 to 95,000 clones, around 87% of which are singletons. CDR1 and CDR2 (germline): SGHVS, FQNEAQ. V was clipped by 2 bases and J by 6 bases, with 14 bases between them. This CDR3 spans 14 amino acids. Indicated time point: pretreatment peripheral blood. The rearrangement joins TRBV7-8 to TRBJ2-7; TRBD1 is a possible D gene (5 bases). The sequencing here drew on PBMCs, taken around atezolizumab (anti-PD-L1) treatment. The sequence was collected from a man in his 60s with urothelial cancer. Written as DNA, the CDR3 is TGTGCCAGCAGCTTAAACGCAGGGCTGGTCGAGCAGTACTTC. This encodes CASSLNAGLVEQYF.